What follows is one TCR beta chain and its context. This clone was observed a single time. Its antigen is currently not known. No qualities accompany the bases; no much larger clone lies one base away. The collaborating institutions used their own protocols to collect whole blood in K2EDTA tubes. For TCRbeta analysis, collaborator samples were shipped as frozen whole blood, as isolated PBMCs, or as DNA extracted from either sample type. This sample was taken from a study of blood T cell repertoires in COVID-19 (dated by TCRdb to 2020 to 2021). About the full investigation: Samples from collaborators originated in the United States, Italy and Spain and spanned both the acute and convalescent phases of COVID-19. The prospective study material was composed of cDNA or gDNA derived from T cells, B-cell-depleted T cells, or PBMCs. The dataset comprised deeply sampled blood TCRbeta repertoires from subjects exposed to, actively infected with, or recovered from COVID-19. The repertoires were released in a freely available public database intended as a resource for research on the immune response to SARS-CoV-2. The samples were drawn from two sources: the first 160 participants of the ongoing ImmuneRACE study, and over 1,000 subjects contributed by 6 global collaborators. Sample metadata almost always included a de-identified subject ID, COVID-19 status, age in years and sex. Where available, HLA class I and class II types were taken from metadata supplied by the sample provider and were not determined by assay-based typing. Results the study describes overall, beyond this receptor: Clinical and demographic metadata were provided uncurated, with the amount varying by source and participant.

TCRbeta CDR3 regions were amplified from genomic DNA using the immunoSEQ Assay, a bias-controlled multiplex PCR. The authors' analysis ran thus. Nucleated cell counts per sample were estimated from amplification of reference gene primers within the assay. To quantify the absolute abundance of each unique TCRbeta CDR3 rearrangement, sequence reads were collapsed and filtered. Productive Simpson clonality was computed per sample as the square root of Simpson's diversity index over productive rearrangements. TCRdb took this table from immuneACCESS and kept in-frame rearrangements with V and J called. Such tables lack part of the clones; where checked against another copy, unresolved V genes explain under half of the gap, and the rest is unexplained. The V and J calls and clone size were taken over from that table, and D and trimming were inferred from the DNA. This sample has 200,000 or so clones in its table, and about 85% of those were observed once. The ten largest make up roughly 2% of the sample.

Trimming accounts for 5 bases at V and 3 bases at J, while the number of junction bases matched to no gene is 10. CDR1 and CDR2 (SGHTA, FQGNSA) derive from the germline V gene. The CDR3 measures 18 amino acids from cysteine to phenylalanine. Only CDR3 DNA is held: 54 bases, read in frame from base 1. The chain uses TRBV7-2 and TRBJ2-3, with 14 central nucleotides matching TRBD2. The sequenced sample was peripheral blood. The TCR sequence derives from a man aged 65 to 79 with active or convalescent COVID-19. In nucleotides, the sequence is TGTGCCAGCAGCCACGGGACTAGCGGGAGTTTGGGGACAGATACGCAGTATTTT. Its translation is CASSHGTSGSLGTDTQYF.